This entry lists 22 T cell receptor beta chains sequenced from one sample in a study of T cells in Graves' hyperthyroidism and ophthalmopathy. Amplified regions were TCR beta CDR3 sequences from RNA transcripts. Primed by the HTBI set, a first-round RT-PCR was run on the TCR CDR3. TCRdb processed the multiplex PCR reads anew with MiXCR; each CDR3 protein has one entry. The table includes some 620,000 distinct CDR3 sequences, under 20% detected once. The sequenced material came from blood. All receptors derive from a woman in her 30s with Graves' hyperthyroidism.

This clonotype has a handful of counts. V gene TRBV5-4 combines with J gene TRBJ1-4; 7 bases line up with TRBD1. CDR1 is SGHNT and CDR2 is YYREEE in the germline V gene (reference sequence). The CDR3 is made up of 15 amino acids. The ends lost 4 bases at V and 4 bases at J; junction bases unmatched: 7. CDR3 loop: CASSVNRGLNEKLFF. Written as DNA, the CDR3 is TGTGCCAGCAGCGTCAACAGGGGACTTAATGAAAAACTGTTTTTT. The whole variable domain, filled in from reference TRBV5-4 and TRBJ1-4, reads ETGVTQSPTHLIKTRGQQVTLRCSSQSGHNTVSWYQQALGQGPQFIFQYYREEENGRGNFPPRFSGLQFPNYSSELNVNALELDDSALYLCASSVNRGLNEKLFFGSGTQLSVL.

This clonotype was detected ten times or more. Written as DNA, the CDR3 is TGTGCCAGCAGCTTAGAGGGACAGGGCGTGGGCTACACCTTC. It yields the protein CASSLEGQGVGYTF. The chain couples TRBV7-2 to TRBJ1-2; 9 bases fit TRBD1. The V and J ends lost 1 base and 8 bases, in that order; junction bases with no gene match: 5. From germline, CDR1 is SGHTA and CDR2 FQGNSA. The CDR3 spans 14 residues.

The chain links TRBV19 to TRBJ2-2; no clear D gene. The V gene lost 3 bases and the J gene lost 7 bases, with 15 bases spanning the gap. Germline V gene sequence: CDR1 LNHDA, CDR2 SQIVND (reference sequence). The CDR3 contains 15 residues. The chain's CDR3 is CASSISPTVFGELFF. DNA of the CDR3: TGTGCCAGTAGTATTTCACCAACGGTTTTCGGGGAGCTGTTTTTT.

This clonotype was picked up many times. The chain combines TRBV28 with TRBJ2-7; weak D call: TRBD1 (6 bases). The CDR3 length is 13 residues. Between the trimmed V and J ends, which lost 10 bases and 6 bases, there was a span of 19 bases. Germline CDR1 and CDR2: MDHEN and SYDVKM. The DNA for the CDR3 is TGTGCCACCTTCCGGACAGACACGGGCGAGCAGTACTTC. This translates into CATFRTDTGEQYF.

Many counts were recorded for this clonotype. The chain employs TRBV27 and TRBJ2-7; unclear D gene. V lost 8 bases and J lost 3, with 11 bases in between. In germline, CDR1 is MNHEY, CDR2 SMNVEV (reference sequence). The CDR3 loop spans 12 amino acids. CDR3 residues: CASAGMGYEQYF. CDR3 nucleotides: TGTGCCAGCGCCGGAATGGGCTACGAGCAGTACTTC.

In this sample, this clonotype turned up many times. The chain uses TRBV28 and TRBJ2-6; D unresolved. V shed 5 bases and J shed 0 bases, with 11 bases lying between them. The V gene's germline CDR1 is MDHEN and CDR2 SYDVKM. This CDR3 region has 16 residues. The CDR3 DNA is TGTGCCAGCAGTCCCGCCCAGACCTCTGGGGCCAACGTCCTGACTTTC. It codes for CASSPAQTSGANVLTF.

The V and J genes are TRBV28 and TRBJ1-2; 7 bases map to TRBD1. The CDR3 is 14 amino acids. Germline CDR1 and CDR2: MDHEN and SYDVKM. J lost 7 bases, V lost 2 bases, and 7 bases had no gene match. This CDR3 is CASSLDGTVRGYTF. The CDR3, as DNA: TGTGCCAGCAGTTTAGACGGGACAGTCCGTGGCTACACCTTC.

This clonotype was observed at least ten times. V gene TRBV6-5 combines with J gene TRBJ2-3; the D is unclear. Per the germline V gene, CDR1 is MNHEY and CDR2 is SVGAGI. V was trimmed by 2 bases and J by 0 bases, leaving 12 bases between them. The CDR3 covers 16 residues. CDR3 amino acids: CASSYRGGVSTDTQYF. In nucleotides, the CDR3 is TGTGCCAGCAGTTACCGAGGCGGAGTCAGCACAGATACGCAGTATTTT.

In this sample, this clonotype turned up a few times. This rearrangement joins TRBV6-2 or TRBV6-3 to TRBJ1-4; no reliable D call. The CDR3 extends over 11 amino acids. The V end was cut by 8 bases, the J end by 11 bases, with 12 bases between. Per germline, CDR1 MNHEY and CDR2 SVGEGT. CDR3 region: CASHAGWKLFF. In nucleotides, the CDR3 is TGTGCCAGCCACGCGGGGTGGAAACTGTTTTTT.

This clonotype was counted many times. V gene TRBV6-2 or TRBV6-3 combines with J gene TRBJ2-1, with TRBD2 identical over 14 bases. J was trimmed by 4 bases and V by 6 bases; bases with no gene match: 14. The CDR3 covers 19 residues. CDR1 and CDR2 from the germline V gene are MNHEY and SVGEGT. This CDR3 is CASSHGGLAGAARYNEQFF. CDR3 bases: TGTGCCAGCAGCCACGGGGGACTAGCGGGAGCGGCACGATACAATGAGCAGTTCTTC.

V and J are TRBV5-1 and TRBJ1-1; TRBD1 agrees at 8 bases. CDR1 SGHRS and CDR2 YFSETQ come from the germline V gene. The CDR3 is 14 amino acids. The V segment lost 5 bases and the J segment 5 bases; nucleotides outside the gene matches: 8. CDR3 residues: CASSDGTGRTEAFF. The DNA of the CDR3 is TGCGCCAGCAGTGACGGGACAGGTCGGACTGAAGCTTTCTTT.

This clonotype was counted ten times or more. CDR3 in DNA: TGCGCCAGCAGGTTAGCGAATGAGCAGTTCTTC. Protein product: CASRLANEQFF. The J gene is TRBJ2-1, the V gene TRBV10-2; D may be TRBD2 (5 bases). The CDR3 has 11 amino acids. V was shortened by 6 bases and J by 7 bases, with 7 bases between the two germline ends. Germline CDR1 WSHSY, CDR2 SAAADI.

This clonotype was recorded at least ten times. This rearrangement joins TRBV9 to TRBJ2-3, with 7 bases lining up with TRBD1. CDR1 is SGDLS and CDR2 is YYNGEE in the germline V gene. The CDR3 runs 16 residues. V was clipped by 3 bases and J by 6 bases; unmatched bases: 13. CDR3 in amino acids: CASSGGTAFFDDTQYF. For the CDR3, the DNA is TGTGCCAGCAGCGGAGGGACAGCCTTTTTTGATGATACGCAGTATTTT. The entire variable domain, with the rest obtained from reference TRBV9 and TRBJ2-3, is as follows: DSGVTQTPKHLITATGQRVTLRCSPRSGDLSVYWYQQSLDQGLQFLIQYYNGEERAKGNILERFSAQQFPDLHSELNLSSLELGDSALYFCASSGGTAFFDDTQYFGPGTRLTVL.

This clonotype occurred a few times. At one end the junction does not follow the germline gene, possibly because of a read error. This chain links TRBV27 with TRBJ1-2, with D perhaps TRBD1 (5 bases). Germline-derived CDR1 and CDR2 are MNHEY and SMNVEV (reference sequence). The CDR3 loop spans 14 amino acids. CDR3 nucleotide sequence: TGTGCCAGCAGTTTACAGGGCCCTAACTATGGCCACACCTTC. Translating it yields CASSLQGPNYGHTF.

The chain uses TRBV7-9 and TRBJ2-3, with TRBD2 matching 8 bases. Germline values: CDR1 SEHNR, CDR2 FQNEAQ (reference sequence). After removal of 2 bases from V and 0 bases from J, the junction contained 4 bases not matched to a gene. This CDR3 is 16 amino acids long. The CDR3, as DNA: TGTGCCAGCAGCTTAACTACGGGAGGGAGCACAGATACGCAGTATTTT. Its translation is CASSLTTGGSTDTQYF.

This clonotype was seen many times. V is TRBV6-5 and J is TRBJ2-5; D is ambiguous. From germline, CDR1 is MNHEY and CDR2 SVGAGI. The CDR3 is 12 residues long. V was shortened by 0 bases and J by 5 bases, with 4 bases between the two germline ends. The chain's CDR3 is CASSYSKETQYF. For the CDR3, the DNA is TGTGCCAGCAGTTACTCTAAGGAGACCCAGTACTTC.

The chain employs TRBV6-1 and TRBJ2-1; 7 bases align to TRBD2. Losses at the gene ends were 4 bases for V and 8 bases for J; bases not matched to a gene: 11. Germline CDR1 MNHNS, CDR2 SASEGT. The CDR3 loop spans 15 amino acids. CDR3 region: CASSAKAAGTDEQFF. In nucleotides, the CDR3 is TGTGCCAGCAGTGCTAAGGCAGCGGGGACGGATGAGCAGTTCTTC.

This clonotype has just a few counts. The V and J genes are TRBV7-2 and TRBJ2-5; D is possibly TRBD2 (6 bases). Germline V gene sequence: CDR1 SGHTA, CDR2 FQGNSA. V was pared by 2 bases and J by 12 bases, with 19 bases between. This CDR3 comprises 14 residues. CDR3 loop: CASSLTGLASMEYF. The CDR3 nucleotides are TGTGCCAGCAGCTTAACGGGGCTAGCGTCTATGGAGTACTTC.

The chain carries TRBV29-1 and TRBJ1-2; D gene uncertain. The V gene lost 7 bases and the J gene lost 3 bases, with 9 bases spanning the gap. Germline assignment: CDR1 SQVTM and CDR2 ANQGSEA. The CDR3 runs to 11 residues. CDR3 protein: CSGLGHYGYTF. As DNA, the CDR3 is TGCAGCGGTCTAGGGCACTATGGCTACACCTTC.

The chain has TRBV4-2 and TRBJ1-5; unclear D gene. V gave up 0 bases and J gave up 11 bases, with 11 bases separating them. CDR3 length: 13 amino acids. Germline assignment: CDR1 LGHNA and CDR2 YNFKEQ. The CDR3 loop reads CASSQDRFWAQHF. CDR3 coding DNA: TGTGCCAGCAGCCAAGATCGGTTCTGGGCCCAGCATTTT.

This clonotype was observed at least ten times. The V and J genes are TRBV7-2 and TRBJ1-1; D ambiguous. The CDR3 loop spans 15 amino acids. The germline CDR1 and CDR2 sequences are SGHTA and FQGNSA. V was shortened by 1 base and J by 5 bases, with 14 bases between the two germline ends. The CDR3 DNA is TGTGCCAGCAGCTTAGACGAGTTAGTTTATACTGAAGCTTTCTTT. It translates to CASSLDELVYTEAFF.

This clonotype was detected ten times or more. The V gene is TRBV24-1, the J gene TRBJ2-5; 11 bases fit TRBD2. Germline CDR1 is KGHDR and CDR2 is SFDVKD. Trimming cost V 3 bases and J 2 bases; bases outside gene matches: 4. The CDR3 sequence is 16 residues long. This chain's CDR3 is CATSDLGTSGQETQYF. In DNA form, the CDR3 reads TGTGCCACCAGTGATCTGGGGACTAGCGGACAAGAGACCCAGTACTTC.